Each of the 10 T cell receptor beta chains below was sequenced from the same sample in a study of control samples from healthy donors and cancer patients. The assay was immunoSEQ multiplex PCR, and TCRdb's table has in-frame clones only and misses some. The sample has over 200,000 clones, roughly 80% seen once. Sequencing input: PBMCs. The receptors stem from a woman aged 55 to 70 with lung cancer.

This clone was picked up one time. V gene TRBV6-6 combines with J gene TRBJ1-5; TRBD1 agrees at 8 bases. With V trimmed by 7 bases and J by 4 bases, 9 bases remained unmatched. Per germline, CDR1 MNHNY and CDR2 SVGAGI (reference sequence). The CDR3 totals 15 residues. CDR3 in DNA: TGTGCCAGCACTCACTGGGGACAGGATAATCAGCCCCAGCATTTT. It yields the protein CASTHWGQDNQPQHF.

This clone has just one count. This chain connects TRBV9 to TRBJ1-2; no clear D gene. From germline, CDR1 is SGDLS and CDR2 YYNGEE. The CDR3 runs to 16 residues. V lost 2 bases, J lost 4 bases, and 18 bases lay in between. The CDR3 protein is CASSVGSPDPLYGYTF. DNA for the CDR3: TGTGCCAGCAGCGTCGGCAGCCCTGATCCTCTCTATGGCTACACCTTC.

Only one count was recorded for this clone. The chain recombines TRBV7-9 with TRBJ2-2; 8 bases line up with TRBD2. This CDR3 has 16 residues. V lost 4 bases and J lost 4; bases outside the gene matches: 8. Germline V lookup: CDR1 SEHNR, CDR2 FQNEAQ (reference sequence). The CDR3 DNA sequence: TGTGCCAGCAGCTCACCGGGACTAGGCTCCACCGGGGAGCTGTTTTTT. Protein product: CASSSPGLGSTGELFF.

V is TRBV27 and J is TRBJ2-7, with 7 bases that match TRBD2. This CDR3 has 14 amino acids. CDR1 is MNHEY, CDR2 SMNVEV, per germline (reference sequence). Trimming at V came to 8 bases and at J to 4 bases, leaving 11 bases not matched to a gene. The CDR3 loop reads CASSTSGGGYEQYF. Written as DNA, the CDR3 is TGTGCCAGCTCGACTTCGGGAGGAGGGTACGAGCAGTACTTC.

This CDR3 reads CASSPGGPAFYEQYF. CDR3 nucleotide sequence: TGTGCCAGCAGTCCCGGGGGCCCCGCATTCTACGAGCAGTACTTC. The V and J genes are TRBV28 and TRBJ2-7, with D perhaps being TRBD1 or TRBD2 (6 bases each). The V end was cut by 5 bases, the J end by 3 bases, with 17 bases between. CDR1 and CDR2 from the germline V gene are MDHEN and SYDVKM. This CDR3 spans 15 amino acids.

DNA of the CDR3: TGTGCCAGCAGCGCTACAGGGGTCACCGGGGAGCTGTTTTTT. Translating gives CASSATGVTGELFF. V is TRBV9 and J is TRBJ2-2; the match to TRBD1 covers 7 bases. J lost 4 bases, V lost 3 bases, and 3 bases had no gene match. The CDR3 extends over 14 amino acids. Germline CDR1 reads SGDLS; CDR2 reads YYNGEE.

CDR3 protein: CTSSQDETQSSGNTIYF. CDR3 bases: TGCACCAGCAGCCAAGATGAGACACAGAGCTCTGGAAACACCATATATTTT. The J gene is TRBJ1-3, the V gene TRBV1; TRBD1 was called by the table and not checked on the DNA. TRBV1 represents a pseudogene. This CDR3 is built from 17 residues.

CDR3 amino acids: CATSSPIPGFGYTF. CDR3 nucleotides: TGTGCCACCAGCAGTCCTATTCCGGGTTTTGGCTACACCTTC. V gene TRBV15 combines with J gene TRBJ1-2; no clear D gene. Looked up from germline, CDR1 is LNHNV and CDR2 is YYDKDF (reference sequence). V dropped 3 bases and J dropped 7 bases, with 15 bases sitting between them. The CDR3 loop spans 14 amino acids.

Written as DNA, the CDR3 is TGTGCCAGCAGCTTAGAAGGGTTGGGATATTTGGGGCCCCAGCATTTT. This gives the protein CASSLEGLGYLGPQHF. The chain is built from TRBV7-8 and TRBJ1-5, with D unresolved. The V end was cut by 1 base, the J end by 9 bases, with 19 bases between. The CDR3 extends over 16 amino acids. Germline loops: CDR1 SGHVS, CDR2 FQNEAQ.

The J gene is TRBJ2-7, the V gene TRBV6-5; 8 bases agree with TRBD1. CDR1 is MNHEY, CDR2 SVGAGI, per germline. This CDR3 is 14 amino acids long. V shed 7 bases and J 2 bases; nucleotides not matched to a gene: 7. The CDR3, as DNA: TGTGCCAGCACTCCCCCGGGACAGGCCTACGAGCAGTACTTC. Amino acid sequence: CASTPPGQAYEQYF.